This T cell receptor beta chain stems from a study of T cell responses to AZD1222 COVID-19 vaccine. Study-wide results and caveats: None of the repertoires were sampled until the peak T cell response had passed.

Some clones are missing from TCRdb's copy, which holds only in-frame ones; the method was immunoSEQ multiplex PCR. The repertoire holds 100,000 to 150,000 clones, with 90% to 95% as singletons. Comments on this clone: Its specificity is unknown.

This CDR3 comprises 15 residues. Germline-derived CDR1 and CDR2 are LGHDT and YNNKEL (reference sequence). Trimming pared 2 bases from V and 0 bases from J, leaving 10 bases between. The sequence derives from an adult in good health. Here the sequenced sample was peripheral blood, taken on day 0 of AZD1222 vaccination. The genes are TRBV3-1 (or the pseudogene TRBV3-2) and TRBJ1-1; no clear D. The CDR3 sequence: CASSQLPTMNTEAFF. As DNA, the CDR3 is TGTGCCAGCAGCCAATTGCCGACCATGAACACTGAAGCTTTCTTT.